The clone carrying this TCR beta chain has at least ten counts. Its antigen is undetermined. This record comes from a study of early T cells in non-severe SARS-CoV-2 infection. Study background: Sequencing was performed on bulk RNA from unsorted whole blood, leaving chains unpaired.

Unique molecular identifiers were attached to individual cDNA molecules. MiXCR, run by TCRdb on the 5' RACE reads, gives a single entry per CDR3 protein. The sample carries 25,000 to 30,000 distinct CDR3 sequences, about 5% recorded once. V was shortened by 3 bases and J by 4 bases, with 15 bases between the two germline ends. CDR3 length: 15 amino acids. Germline V lookup: CDR1 MDHEN, CDR2 SYDVKM. Study findings and constraints: Matching results from VDJdb favored anti-spike CD8 responses, leaving private and CD4 specificities undetected.

The chain uses TRBV28 and TRBJ2-5; no reliable D call. The TCR was taken from an adult who was a healthcare worker with PCR-confirmed SARS-CoV-2 infection or an uninfected control (not recorded which). The sample was whole blood. The CDR3 DNA reads as TGTGCCAGCAGTTTGATCAGGCCCCGAGGAGAGACCCAGTACTTC. It codes for CASSLIRPRGETQYF.